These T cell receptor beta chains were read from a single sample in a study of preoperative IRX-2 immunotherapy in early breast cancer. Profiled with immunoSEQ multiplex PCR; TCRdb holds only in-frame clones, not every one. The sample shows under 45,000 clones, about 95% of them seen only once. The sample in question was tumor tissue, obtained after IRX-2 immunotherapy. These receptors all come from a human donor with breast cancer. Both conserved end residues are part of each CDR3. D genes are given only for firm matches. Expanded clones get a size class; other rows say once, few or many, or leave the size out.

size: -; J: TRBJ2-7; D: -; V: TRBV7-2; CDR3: CASSLVQGLYEQYF; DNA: TGTGCCAGCAGCTTAGTGCAGGGCCTCTACGAGCAGTACTTC
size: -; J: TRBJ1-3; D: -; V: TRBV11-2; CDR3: CASTVNSGRFGNTIYF; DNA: TGTGCCAGCACCGTAAATTCAGGGCGCTTTGGAAACACCATATATTTT
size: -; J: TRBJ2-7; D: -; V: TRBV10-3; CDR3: CAISERLDTGEQYF; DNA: TGTGCCATCAGTGAGAGGTTGGACACCGGCGAGCAGTACTTC
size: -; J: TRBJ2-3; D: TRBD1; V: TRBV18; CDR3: CASSPGTGFSTDTQYF; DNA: TGTGCCAGCTCCCCCGGGACAGGCTTTAGCACAGATACGCAGTATTTT
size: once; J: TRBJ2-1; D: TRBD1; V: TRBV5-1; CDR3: CASSWAGTEYNEQFF; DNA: TGCGCCAGCAGCTGGGCCGGGACAGAATACAATGAGCAGTTCTTC
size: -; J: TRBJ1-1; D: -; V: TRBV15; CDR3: CATSRDRASAEAFF; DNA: TGTGCCACCAGCAGAGACAGGGCTAGCGCTGAAGCTTTCTTT
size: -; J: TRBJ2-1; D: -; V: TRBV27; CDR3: CASSLSDYNEQFF; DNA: TGTGCCAGCAGTTTATCCGACTACAATGAGCAGTTCTTC
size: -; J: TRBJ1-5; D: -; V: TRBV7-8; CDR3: CASSLGRGQPQHF; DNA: TGTGCCAGCAGCTTAGGACGGGGCCAGCCCCAGCATTTT
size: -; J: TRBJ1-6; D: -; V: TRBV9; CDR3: CASSVEPKGSPLHF; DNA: TGTGCCAGCAGCGTAGAACCGAAGGGGTCACCCCTCCACTTT
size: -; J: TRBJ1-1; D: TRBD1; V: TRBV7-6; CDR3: CASSAYRGNTEAFF; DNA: TGTGCCAGCAGCGCCTACAGGGGGAACACTGAAGCTTTCTTT
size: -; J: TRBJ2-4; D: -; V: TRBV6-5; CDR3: CASSYFSDGKNIQYF; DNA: TGTGCCAGCAGTTACTTTTCGGACGGTAAAAACATTCAGTACTTC
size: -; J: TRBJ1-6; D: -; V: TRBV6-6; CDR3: CASRTSRDSYNSPLHF; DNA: TGTGCCAGCAGAACGAGTAGGGACTCCTATAATTCACCCCTCCACTTT
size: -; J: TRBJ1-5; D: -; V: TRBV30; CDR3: CAWSGGGGQPQHF; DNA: TGTGCCTGGAGTGGGGGAGGAGGTCAGCCCCAGCATTTT
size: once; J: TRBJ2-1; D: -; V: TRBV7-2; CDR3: CASSSFSLHPGEQFF; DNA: TGTGCCAGCAGCTCTTTCAGCCTACACCCCGGTGAGCAGTTCTTC
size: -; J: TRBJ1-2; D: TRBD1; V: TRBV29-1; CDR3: CSVEKGADYGYTF; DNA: TGCAGCGTTGAGAAGGGGGCGGACTATGGCTACACCTTC
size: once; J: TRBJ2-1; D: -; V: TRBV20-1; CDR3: CSARGFDEQFF; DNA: TGCAGTGCTAGGGGGTTCGATGAGCAGTTCTTC
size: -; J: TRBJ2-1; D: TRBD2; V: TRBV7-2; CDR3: CASSRGGGGPNEQFF; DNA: TGTGCCAGCAGCCGCGGTGGCGGGGGGCCGAATGAGCAGTTCTTC